A single sample gave rise to the 5 T cell receptor beta chains below, sequenced in a study of metastatic and nonmetastatic thyroid tumors (TCRdb year 2020). None of the patients had been given any treatment before thyroid surgery. Receptors were amplified or captured by PCR. Sequencing was performed on an Illumina HiSeq 4000. Using fastp trimming at Q25 and MiXCR clonotype assembly, TCRdb reanalyzed the public sequencing data and kept in-frame beta chains. A total of 10,000 to 15,000 clones appear in this sample, 20% to 30% of them only once. About 18% of the sample comes from the top ten. The sample taken for sequencing was tumor tissue. The source of these receptors is a female donor with papillary thyroid cancer or a benign thyroid nodule (not recorded which). Some clones in this sample may be carry-over from other donors' samples.

V and J are TRBV5-1 and TRBJ2-3; TRBD2 might be the D (5 bases). CDR3 length equals 16 residues. V was shortened by 0 bases and J by 4 bases, with 15 bases between the two germline ends. Per the germline V gene, CDR1 is SGHRS and CDR2 is YFSETQ. The CDR3 DNA sequence: TGCGCCAGCAGCTTGGAGCAGGCGACGCGGGCAGATACGCAGTATTTT. Its translation: CASSLEQATRADTQYF.

This clone was recorded at least ten times. The rearrangement uses TRBV4-2 and TRBJ2-3; D perhaps matches TRBD2 (5 bases). Trimming took off 0 bases at V and 2 bases at J, with 9 bases between the two ends. Germline assignment: CDR1 LGHNA and CDR2 YNFKEQ. This CDR3 region has 15 residues. The CDR3: CASSQEWENTDTQYF. The CDR3 nucleotides are TGTGCCAGCAGCCAAGAATGGGAGAACACAGATACGCAGTATTTT.

Many counts were recorded for this clone. The sample carries other DNA sequences with the same CDR3. Here the CDR3 DNA reads TGTGCCAGCAGCCACCGGGACACCGGAGACTACGAGCAGTACTTC. It translates to CASSHRDTGDYEQYF. The chain uses TRBV3-1 and TRBJ2-7; D perhaps matches TRBD1 (6 bases). Germline CDR1 LGHDT, CDR2 YNNKEL (reference sequence). Between the trimmed V and J ends, which lost 3 bases and 3 bases, there was a span of 15 bases. This CDR3 contains 15 residues.

V and J are TRBV6-1 and TRBJ2-3; D not resolved. The CDR3 contains 13 residues. Germline V gene lookup returns CDR1 MNHNS and CDR2 SASEGT. Trimming stripped 7 bases from V and 4 bases from J, with 12 bases between. CDR3 sequence (DNA): TGTGCCAGCACCAAATCAGAAGCAGATACGCAGTATTTT. It encodes CASTKSEADTQYF.

The chain carries TRBV10-3 and TRBJ2-1; TRBD1 matches 8 bases. CDR3 size: 16 residues. V trimming: 6 bases; J trimming: 8 bases; junction bases outside the gene matches: 15. Germline V CDR1 and CDR2: ENHRY, SYGVKD. The CDR3 here is CAISALGQGARDEQFF. CDR3 in DNA: TGTGCCATCAGCGCCTTAGGGCAGGGGGCGCGAGATGAGCAGTTCTTC.